This entry lists 15 T cell receptor beta chains sequenced from one sample in a study of shared clonotypes between healthy human individuals (dated by TCRdb to about 2020). The library was obtained by the immunoSEQ multiplex PCR assay. What TCRdb holds here is the immuneACCESS table cut down to in-frame rearrangements. Part of the clones is not present; checked against another copy, under half of the missing clones reflect an unresolved V gene, and the others are unexplained. This sample has about 600,000 clones in its table, and roughly 97% of those were observed once. In total, the top ten clones hold 0.057% of the sample. Sequences were obtained from naive CD4+ T cells sorted from blood. The sample's cell subset or site label, decoded: CD45RA+ positively selected. The receptor source for this set is a woman aged 30 to 39 in good health.

Points on this clone: Compared with germline, one end of the junction differs, possibly owing to a read error. This chain links TRBV6-6 with TRBJ2-5, with D tentatively TRBD2 (5 bases). The CDR3 length is 14 residues. In germline, CDR1 is MNHNY, CDR2 SVGAGI (reference sequence). DNA of the CDR3: TGTGCCATCAGTGAGGGAGCGGCCCAAGAGACCCAGTACTTC. Translating it yields CAISEGAAQETQYF.

V and J are TRBV9 and TRBJ2-4; D is ambiguous. V shed 0 bases and J shed 5 bases, with 9 bases lying between them. The CDR3 is 14 residues long. Germline lookup yields CDR1 SGDLS and CDR2 YYNGEE. The CDR3 protein is CASSVEAQENIQYF. The CDR3 DNA sequence: TGTGCCAGCAGCGTAGAAGCGCAGGAAAACATTCAGTACTTC.

This chain connects TRBV28 to TRBJ1-3, with D possibly matching TRBD1 (6 bases). V gave up 5 bases and J gave up 0 bases, with 8 bases separating them. The V gene's germline CDR1 is MDHEN and CDR2 SYDVKM. The CDR3 totals 14 residues. The CDR3 sequence: CASSGDNSGNTIYF. DNA for the CDR3: TGTGCCAGCAGTGGGGACAACTCTGGAAACACCATATATTTT.

The genes are TRBV2 and TRBJ2-5, with 8 bases lining up with TRBD2. Germline V CDR1 and CDR2: SNHLY, FYNNEI. The ends lost 6 bases at V and 4 bases at J; junction bases unmatched: 7. The CDR3 is 14 amino acids. The CDR3 protein is CASRVIAGTETQYF. CDR3 DNA sequence: TGTGCCAGCAGGGTTATAGCGGGAACAGAGACCCAGTACTTC. Using reference TRBV2 and TRBJ2-5 for the parts outside the CDR3, the full variable domain is EPEVTQTPSHQVTQMGQEVILRCVPISNHLYFYWYRQILGQKVEFLVSFYNNEISEKSEIFDDQFSVERPDGSNFTLKIRSTKLEDSAMYFCASRVIAGTETQYFGPGTRLLVL.

This chain uses TRBV28 with TRBJ1-5; 8 bases align to TRBD1. The CDR3 length is 15 residues. V dropped 5 bases and J dropped 2; count of bases not matched to a gene: 5. Germline loops: CDR1 MDHEN, CDR2 SYDVKM. Here the CDR3 reads CASSLQTGGNQPQHF. In nucleotides, the CDR3 is TGTGCCAGCAGTCTTCAGACAGGGGGCAATCAGCCCCAGCATTTT.

V is TRBV5-4 and J is TRBJ2-7; TRBD2 agrees at 13 bases. The length of the CDR3 is 15 residues. Trimming took 4 bases from V and 6 from J; bases not matched to a gene: 7. CDR1 is SGHNT, CDR2 YYREEE, per germline (reference sequence). CDR3 loop: CASSRGLAGVGEQYF. Here the CDR3 DNA reads TGTGCCAGCAGCCGAGGACTAGCGGGAGTAGGCGAGCAGTACTTC.

This chain connects TRBV2 to TRBJ2-5; TRBD1 aligns across 9 bases. V was pared by 8 bases and J by 3 bases, with 4 bases of the junction left unmatched. There are 13 residues in the CDR3. The germline V gene has CDR1 SNHLY and CDR2 FYNNEI. The CDR3 DNA is TGTGCCAGCTGTGGGGACAGGGAAGAGACCCAGTACTTC. Encoded protein: CASCGDREETQYF.

CDR3 DNA: TGCGCCAGCAGCCCCGGGGGGACAGTCTTAATTGACACTGAAGCTTTCTTT. Encoded protein: CASSPGGTVLIDTEAFF. The rearrangement uses TRBV5-1 and TRBJ1-1, with 7 bases matching TRBD1. V was clipped by 4 bases and J by 3 bases; unmatched bases: 15. Per germline, CDR1 SGHRS and CDR2 YFSETQ. CDR3 length: 17 amino acids.

The chain combines TRBV28 with TRBJ1-5; D possibly corresponds to TRBD1 (6 bases). The V end lost 11 bases, the J end lost 2 bases, and 10 bases lay between the germline ends. The CDR3 sequence is 12 residues long. In germline, CDR1 is MDHEN, CDR2 SYDVKM. CDR3 protein: CASRQGNQPQHF. The CDR3 DNA sequence: TGTGCCTCAAGACAGGGCAATCAGCCCCAGCATTTT.

This clone was seen only once. The chain uses TRBV7-2 and TRBJ1-2, with TRBD1 matching over 9 bases. Losses at the gene ends were 5 bases for V and 5 bases for J; bases not matched to a gene: 6. The CDR3 has 14 residues. Germline CDR1 is SGHTA and CDR2 is FQGNSA. The CDR3: CASSGRDRAYGYTF. The CDR3 nucleotides read TGTGCCAGCAGCGGCCGGGACAGGGCGTATGGCTACACCTTC. Full variable domain (missing parts from reference TRBV7-2 and TRBJ1-2): GAGVSQSPSNKVTEKGKDVELRCDPISGHTALYWYRQSLGQGLEFLIYFQGNSAPDKSGLPSDRFSAERTGGSVSTLTIQRTQQEDSAVYLCASSGRDRAYGYTFGSGTRLTVV.

V usage is TRBV29-1 and J usage is TRBJ2-1; 12 nucleotides agree with TRBD1. The V and J ends lost 1 base and 7 bases, in that order; junction bases with no gene match: 8. This CDR3 has 16 residues. Germline V CDR1 and CDR2: SQVTM, ANQGSEA. The DNA of the CDR3 is TGCAGCGTTGAAGTACCGGGACAGGGGGCACTTAATGAGCAGTTCTTC. Its protein product is CSVEVPGQGALNEQFF.

The chain links TRBV28 to TRBJ2-7; a weak D match, TRBD1 (6 bases). Deletions cut 6 bases from V and 6 bases from J, with 21 bases between. Per germline, CDR1 MDHEN and CDR2 SYDVKM. The CDR3 extends over 15 amino acids. The CDR3 nucleotides are TGTGCCAGCAGACAAAACAGGGATAGGCTGGGCGAGCAGTACTTC. Amino acid sequence: CASRQNRDRLGEQYF.

The table lists this clone with a count of one. The V gene is TRBV11-2, the J gene TRBJ2-7; D is unresolved. Trimming removed 8 bases from V and 2 bases from J, with 10 bases in between. The CDR3 is 12 amino acids. Germline-derived CDR1 and CDR2 are SGHAT and FQNNGV. In DNA, the CDR3 is TGTGCCAGCGAAGGACGAGCCTACGAGCAGTACTTC. Protein sequence: CASEGRAYEQYF.

The V and J genes are TRBV28 and TRBJ2-7; TRBD2 matches 10 bases. CDR1 and CDR2 from the germline V gene are MDHEN and SYDVKM. This CDR3 region has 15 residues. The trim removed 6 bases at V and 0 bases at J, leaving 5 bases unmatched. The CDR3 here is CASRDSGRSSYEQYF. The DNA of the CDR3 is TGTGCCAGCAGGGATAGCGGGAGGTCCTCCTACGAGCAGTACTTC.

The rearrangement joins TRBV18 to TRBJ1-3; D uncertain. There are 14 residues in the CDR3. Germline V lookup: CDR1 KGHSH, CDR2 LQKENI. With 1 base removed from V and 7 bases from J, the gap between germline ends came to 11 bases. The CDR3 coding sequence is TGTGCCAGCTCACCACTAGAACGCGGGAACACCATATATTTT. Its protein product is CASSPLERGNTIYF.